These 24 T cell receptor beta chains were sequenced from one sample in a study of response to subunit inactivated influenza vaccine. TCRdb passed the RT-PCR reads through MiXCR, listing each CDR3 protein once. The table includes approximately 170,000 distinct CDR3 sequences, approximately 12% detected once. These data were also reused for a study on T cells expressing NK-cell markers. That work adds: Synthesis of TCR beta cDNA relied on 5'RACE template switching carrying UMIs.

Material: CD8+ T cells sorted from PBMCs, obtained 11 to 12 days after vaccination. These receptors all come from a middle-aged man who received an inactivated influenza vaccine.

The V and J genes are TRBV28 and TRBJ1-5; 7 nucleotides line up with TRBD1. Germline CDR1 is MDHEN and CDR2 is SYDVKM. J lost 7 bases, V lost 6 bases, and 9 bases had no gene match. The CDR3 is 14 amino acids. CDR3 sequence reads: CASSLTGIRQPQHF. The CDR3 nucleotides are TGTGCCAGCAGCCTGACAGGGATAAGGCAGCCCCAGCATTTT.

The sample holds many counts of this clonotype. The chain uses TRBV7-2 and TRBJ2-5; no reliable D call. V was clipped by 5 bases and J by 4 bases, with 11 bases between them. The CDR3 is 13 residues long. Germline CDR1 reads SGHTA; CDR2 reads FQGNSA. CDR3 DNA sequence: TGTGCCAGCAGCATCTACAGAGGAGAGACCCAGTACTTC. It specifies CASSIYRGETQYF.

This clonotype was recorded a few times. The genes are TRBV28 and TRBJ1-4; D is undetermined. Germline V gene data show CDR1 as MDHEN and CDR2 as SYDVKM. V lost 6 bases and J 8 bases, leaving 13 bases between the germline ends. The CDR3 length is 13 residues. Written as DNA, the CDR3 is TGTGCCAGCAGCCCCAGTTTGCGGGAAAAACTGTTTTTT. Protein sequence: CASSPSLREKLFF.

This clonotype has just a few counts. The chain is built from TRBV19 and TRBJ2-6, with no clear D. CDR3 length: 15 amino acids. CDR1 is LNHDA, CDR2 SQIVND, per germline (reference sequence). Trimming removed 3 bases from V and 4 bases from J, with 10 bases in between. Here the CDR3 reads CASSMPPTGANVLTF. In DNA form, the CDR3 reads TGTGCCAGTAGTATGCCCCCGACAGGGGCCAACGTCCTGACTTTC. The full variable domain, in which reference TRBV19 and TRBJ2-6 provide the parts outside the CDR3, is DGGITQSPKYLFRKEGQNVTLSCEQNLNHDAMYWYRQDPGQGLRLIYYSQIVNDFQKGDIAEGYSVSREKKESFPLTVTSAQKNPTAFYLCASSMPPTGANVLTFGAGSRLTVL.

In its sample, this clonotype was seen a few times. The V and J genes are TRBV6-5 and TRBJ2-7; D might be TRBD2 (7 bases). This CDR3 has 16 residues. Per germline, CDR1 MNHEY and CDR2 SVGAGI. V was shortened by 0 bases and J by 3 bases, with 15 bases between the two germline ends. CDR3: CASSYSISGTIYEQYF. The CDR3 coding sequence is TGTGCCAGCAGTTACTCGATCAGCGGGACAATCTACGAGCAGTACTTC.

The sample holds a few counts of this clonotype. The rearrangement uses TRBV28 and TRBJ2-1; weak D call: TRBD2 (6 bases). This CDR3 is built from 15 residues. Germline CDR1 MDHEN, CDR2 SYDVKM. V was trimmed by 6 bases and J by 0 bases, leaving 12 bases between them. The CDR3 reads CASRSYGSSYNEQFF. In DNA, the CDR3 is TGTGCCAGCAGGAGCTACGGGAGCTCCTACAATGAGCAGTTCTTC.

The chain is built from TRBV4-2 and TRBJ2-1, with no clear D. Per germline, CDR1 LGHNA and CDR2 YNFKEQ. Trimming took 0 bases from V and 0 from J, leaving 12 bases between them. This CDR3 comprises 17 residues. CDR3 nucleotide sequence: TGTGCCAGCAGCCAAGAAGTGGGCCGTAGCTCCTACAATGAGCAGTTCTTC. It codes for CASSQEVGRSSYNEQFF.

This clonotype was observed a few times. V gene TRBV2 combines with J gene TRBJ2-7, with 7 positions matching TRBD2. V lost 10 bases and J lost 3; bases outside the gene matches: 6. CDR1 and CDR2 from the germline V gene are SNHLY and FYNNEI. The CDR3 runs to 12 residues. The CDR3, as DNA: TGTGCCAAAGGGCGGACTAGCTACGAGCAGTACTTC. Residues: CAKGRTSYEQYF.

This clonotype showed up just a few times. The rearrangement uses TRBV6-2 or TRBV6-3 and TRBJ2-1; weak D call: TRBD1 (6 bases). Germline V CDR1 and CDR2: MNHEY, SVGEGT. The CDR3 sequence is 13 residues long. V gave up 0 bases and J gave up 12 bases, with 12 bases separating them. The CDR3 sequence: CASSYSQGRVQFF. The CDR3 nucleotides are TGTGCCAGCAGTTACTCACAGGGCCGGGTGCAGTTCTTC.

This chain uses TRBV27 with TRBJ2-7; no clear D. The germline gives CDR1 MNHEY, CDR2 SMNVEV (reference sequence). The CDR3 is made up of 14 amino acids. The V gene lost 3 bases and the J gene lost 3 bases, with 12 bases spanning the gap. This CDR3 is CASSLVAKGYEQYF. In nucleotides, the CDR3 is TGTGCCAGCAGTTTGGTGGCAAAGGGCTACGAGCAGTACTTC.

The V gene is TRBV7-8, the J gene TRBJ2-7, with D perhaps matching TRBD1 (8 bases). Trimming shortened V by 8 bases and J by 6 bases, and 17 bases separated the two germline ends. The CDR3 is 13 residues long. Germline V lookup: CDR1 SGHVS, CDR2 FQNEAQ. The CDR3 DNA is TGTGCCAGCGGACGAACAGGGGGGGGCGAGCAGTACTTC. It translates to CASGRTGGGEQYF.

The chain is built from TRBV5-3 and TRBJ1-4, with D hard to call. TRBV5-3 is an open reading frame, and its role is uncertain. CDR3 length equals 15 residues. V was cut by 4 bases and J by 1 base, with 11 bases left in between. CDR3 loop: CARSRGALTNEKLFF. The CDR3 DNA follows: TGTGCCAGAAGCCGAGGAGCACTAACTAATGAAAAACTGTTTTTT.

The CDR3, as DNA: TGTGCCAGCATCTACCTAGCGGGAGTCACAGATACGCAGTATTTT. Translated, it gives CASIYLAGVTDTQYF. The J gene is TRBJ2-3, the V gene TRBV7-8, with 10 bases fitting TRBD2. The trim removed 7 bases at V and 2 bases at J, leaving 6 bases unmatched. Germline CDR1 is SGHVS and CDR2 is FQNEAQ. The CDR3 is 15 amino acids. Full variable domain (missing parts from reference TRBV7-8 and TRBJ2-3): GAGVSQSPRYKVAKRGQDVALRCDPISGHVSLFWYQQALGQGPEFLTYFQNEAQLDKSGLPSDRFFAERPEGSVSTLKIQRTQQEDSAVYLCASIYLAGVTDTQYFGPGTRLTVL.

This clonotype occurred a few times. This chain uses TRBV6-5 with TRBJ1-1, with TRBD1 matching over 11 bases. J lost 5 bases, V lost 4 bases, and 6 bases had no gene match. Germline V gene lookup returns CDR1 MNHEY and CDR2 SVGAGI. The CDR3 loop spans 15 amino acids. The CDR3 coding sequence is TGTGCCAGCAGTTTGGACAGGGGGCGGGGGACTGAAGCTTTCTTT. It yields the protein CASSLDRGRGTEAFF.

This clonotype was recorded at least ten times. The J gene is TRBJ1-5, the V gene TRBV27; D remains unclear. Trimming took 5 bases from V and 3 from J, leaving 17 bases between them. The CDR3 totals 16 residues. Germline V CDR1 and CDR2: MNHEY, SMNVEV (reference sequence). CDR3 DNA: TGTGCCAGCAGTCCCACCCTCGGGCGGGCCAATCAGCCCCAGCATTTT. This gives the protein CASSPTLGRANQPQHF.

In its sample, this clonotype was seen a few times. The rearrangement joins TRBV3-1 to TRBJ2-2, with TRBD2 as a possible D gene (5 bases). In germline, CDR1 is LGHDT, CDR2 YNNKEL (reference sequence). Trimming stripped 3 bases from V and 6 bases from J, with 11 bases between. There are 14 residues in the CDR3. The chain's CDR3 is CASSQLREAGELFF. CDR3 DNA: TGTGCCAGCAGCCAGTTGAGGGAAGCCGGGGAGCTGTTTTTT. The variable domain in full, completed from reference TRBV3-1 and TRBJ2-2, reads DTAVSQTPKYLVTQMGNDKSIKCEQNLGHDTMYWYKQDSKKFLKIMFSYNNKELIINETVPNRFSPKSPDKAHLNLHINSLELGDSAVYFCASSQLREAGELFFGEGSRLTVL.

This clonotype was seen only a few times. The J gene is TRBJ2-7, the V gene TRBV7-2; 12 nucleotides match TRBD2. The germline V gene encodes CDR1 SGHTA and CDR2 FQGNSA. With 4 bases clipped from V and 9 bases from J, the junction kept 13 bases outside the gene matches. The CDR3 spans 16 residues. The CDR3 region is CASSSRTSGEDFGQYF. CDR3 DNA sequence: TGTGCCAGCAGCTCCCGGACTAGCGGGGAGGACTTCGGGCAGTACTTC.

As to this clonotype: An end of the junction differs from the germline gene, which may be a read error. This rearrangement joins TRBV20-1 to TRBJ2-3, with 12 bases fitting TRBD2. CDR1 is DFQATT, CDR2 SNEGSKA, per germline (reference sequence). The CDR3 runs to 17 residues. CDR3 sequence (DNA): TGCTGTGCTAGAGCGACCGGGACTAGCGGGTCCACAGATACGCAGTATTTT. Its translation: CCARATGTSGSTDTQYF.

This clonotype was seen a few times. V gene TRBV4-3 combines with J gene TRBJ2-5; 9 nucleotides align to TRBD1. Germline-derived CDR1 and CDR2 are LGHNA and YSLEER. CDR3 length: 15 amino acids. J lost 2 bases, V lost 0 bases, and 1 base had no gene match. This CDR3 is CASSQDGTGQETQYF. In DNA, the CDR3 is TGCGCCAGCAGCCAAGACGGGACAGGGCAAGAGACCCAGTACTTC.

This clonotype was observed at least ten times. The rearrangement links TRBV4-1 to TRBJ2-1, with 7 bases identical to TRBD1. The CDR3 totals 15 residues. Germline lookup yields CDR1 MGHRA and CDR2 YSYEKL. Unmatched junction bases numbered 3, after V lost 4 bases and J lost 0 bases. This chain's CDR3 is CASSPGTDSYNEQFF. The DNA of the CDR3 is TGCGCCAGCAGCCCCGGGACAGACTCCTACAATGAGCAGTTCTTC.

This clonotype was seen many times. The chain combines TRBV28 with TRBJ2-1; D possibly corresponds to TRBD2 (5 bases). The CDR3 is made up of 13 amino acids. Trimming removed 6 bases from V and 8 bases from J, with 14 bases in between. From germline, CDR1 is MDHEN and CDR2 SYDVKM. The CDR3 region has the DNA TGTGCCAGCAGCTCCTGGGAGTCTTATGAGCAGTTCTTC. Translated, it gives CASSSWESYEQFF.

This clonotype was seen repeatedly, ten times or more. V and J are TRBV12-3 or TRBV12-4 and TRBJ1-1, with D tentatively TRBD1 (5 bases). This CDR3 spans 14 amino acids. Between the trimmed V and J ends, which lost 5 bases and 3 bases, there was a span of 13 bases. The CDR3 bases are TGTGCCAGCAGTGTCTCCACAGGATACACTGAAGCTTTCTTT. Its protein product is CASSVSTGYTEAFF.

The chain joins TRBV28 to TRBJ1-1; 8 bases are shared with TRBD1. Per germline, CDR1 MDHEN and CDR2 SYDVKM. This CDR3 spans 14 amino acids. Losses at the gene ends were 6 bases for V and 4 bases for J; bases not matched to a gene: 7. CDR3: CASSRTGLTTEAFF. As DNA, the CDR3 is TGTGCCAGCAGCCGGACAGGGCTGACCACTGAAGCTTTCTTT.

The chain uses TRBV12-5 and TRBJ2-5; perhaps TRBD1 as D (6 bases). The CDR3 covers 19 residues. Germline lookup yields CDR1 LGHNT and CDR2 FRNRAP. The CDR3 reads CACCKDGPWTARAQETQYF. The CDR3 DNA reads as TGTGCCTGCTGCAAGGATGGGCCTTGGACAGCACGGGCCCAAGAGACCCAGTACTTC.